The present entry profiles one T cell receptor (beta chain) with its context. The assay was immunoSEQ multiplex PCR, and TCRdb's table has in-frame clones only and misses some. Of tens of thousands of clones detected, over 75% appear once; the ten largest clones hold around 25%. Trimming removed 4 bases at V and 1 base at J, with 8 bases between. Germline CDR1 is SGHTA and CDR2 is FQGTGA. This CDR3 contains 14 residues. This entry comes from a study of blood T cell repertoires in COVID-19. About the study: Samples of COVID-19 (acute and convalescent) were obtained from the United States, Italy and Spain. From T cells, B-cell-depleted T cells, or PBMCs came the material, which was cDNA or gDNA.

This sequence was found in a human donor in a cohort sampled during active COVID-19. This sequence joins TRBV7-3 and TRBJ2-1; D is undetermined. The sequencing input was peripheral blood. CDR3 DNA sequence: TGTGCCAGCAGCTCCCTAGGTTCCTACAATGAGCAGTTCTTC. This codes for CASSSLGSYNEQFF.